A selection of T cell receptor beta chains follows, all from one sample in a study of graft-versus-host responses after intestinal transplantation. Profiling relied on immunoSEQ multiplex PCR, and the TCRdb table lists in-frame clones only, not all of them. The sample yields tens of thousands of clones, just over 90% seen once. Antigens of these TCRs are unknown. The sample was unstimulated CD8+ T cells sorted from spleen or lymph node cells, taken before intestinal transplant. These receptors came from a human donor who received an intestinal transplant. The CDR3 runs from the conserved cysteine through the conserved F or W. D genes are given only for firm matches. Size is stated for part of the rows, as once, few or many counts, or as a class when the clone is expanded.

CDR3 DNA: TGCAGCGTGCGGGTCCTTTCTACGCAGTATTTT
CDR3 protein: CSVRVLSTQYF
clone size: .
J gene: TRBJ2-3
D gene: .
V gene: TRBV29-1

CDR3 DNA: TGTGCCAGTACCCTCCGACGGGTGGCTAACTATGGCTACACCTTC
CDR3 protein: CASTLRRVANYGYTF
clone size: .
J gene: TRBJ1-2
D gene: .
V gene: TRBV19

CDR3 DNA: TGTGCCAGCAGTCCGGGGGGCTACGAGCAGTACTTC
CDR3 protein: CASSPGGYEQYF
clone size: .
J gene: TRBJ2-7
D gene: TRBD2
V gene: TRBV6-1

CDR3 DNA: TGCGCCAGCAGCCAAGGAGGAGGGGGCTTGGATACGCAGTATTTT
CDR3 protein: CASSQGGGGLDTQYF
clone size: .
J gene: TRBJ2-3
D gene: .
V gene: TRBV4-3

CDR3 DNA: TGTGCCAGCAGTGTCGGACAGGGGGCGGCAGATACGCAGTATTTT
CDR3 protein: CASSVGQGAADTQYF
clone size: .
J gene: TRBJ2-3
D gene: TRBD1
V gene: TRBV27

CDR3 DNA: TGTGCCAGCAGTGGGGCCTTGGGGACAGTCTCCTACAATGAGCAGTTCTTC
CDR3 protein: CASSGALGTVSYNEQFF
clone size: .
J gene: TRBJ2-1
D gene: TRBD1
V gene: TRBV6-1

CDR3 DNA: TGTGCCAGCAGTGACGCCACCTACTACGAGCAGTACTTC
CDR3 protein: CASSDATYYEQYF
clone size: .
J gene: TRBJ2-7
D gene: .
V gene: TRBV2

CDR3 DNA: TGTGCCAGCAGCGCAGGGACAGGGGCGACGAAGACCCAGTACTTC
CDR3 protein: CASSAGTGATKTQYF
clone size: few
J gene: TRBJ2-5
D gene: TRBD1
V gene: TRBV9

CDR3 DNA: TGTGCCAGCAGCTTAGTGGGGGGACTAAGCACAGATACGCAGTATTTT
CDR3 protein: CASSLVGGLSTDTQYF
clone size: .
J gene: TRBJ2-3
D gene: TRBD2
V gene: TRBV7-8

CDR3 DNA: TGCAGCGTTGTTGGTCCAGACTACGAGCAGTACTTC
CDR3 protein: CSVVGPDYEQYF
clone size: .
J gene: TRBJ2-7
D gene: .
V gene: TRBV29-1

CDR3 DNA: TGTGCCAGCAGCGACCTGTGGGAGGATCGCACAGATACGCAGTATTTT
CDR3 protein: CASSDLWEDRTDTQYF
clone size: .
J gene: TRBJ2-3
D gene: .
V gene: TRBV7-8

CDR3 DNA: TGTGCCAGCAGCTCCATACTAGCAGCCCACGAGCAGTACTTC
CDR3 protein: CASSSILAAHEQYF
clone size: .
J gene: TRBJ2-7
D gene: .
V gene: TRBV7-9

CDR3 DNA: TGTGCCAGCAGCTTAGATGGAGGGTCAAACACTGAAGCTTTCTTT
CDR3 protein: CASSLDGGSNTEAFF
clone size: .
J gene: TRBJ1-1
D gene: .
V gene: TRBV7-9

CDR3 DNA: TGCGCCAGCCGATCCGACGGGGGGAGACGAGAGACCCAGTACTTC
CDR3 protein: CASRSDGGRRETQYF
clone size: .
J gene: TRBJ2-5
D gene: TRBD2
V gene: TRBV10-2

CDR3 DNA: TGTGCCAGCAGCCCCAGGGTTCTGAACACTGAAGCTTTCTTT
CDR3 protein: CASSPRVLNTEAFF
clone size: .
J gene: TRBJ1-1
D gene: .
V gene: TRBV11-3

CDR3 DNA: TGTGCCTGGAGTAGAACTAACACTGAAGCTTTCTTT
CDR3 protein: CAWSRTNTEAFF
clone size: .
J gene: TRBJ1-1
D gene: .
V gene: TRBV30

CDR3 DNA: TGTGCCAGCAGTTCCCCGACAAAAAACTATGGCTACACCTTC
CDR3 protein: CASSSPTKNYGYTF
clone size: .
J gene: TRBJ1-2
D gene: .
V gene: TRBV6-5

CDR3 DNA: TGTGCCAGCAGCCGCACAGGACCGCCGAGACCCCAAGAGACCCAGTACTTC
CDR3 protein: CASSRTGPPRPQETQYF
clone size: once
J gene: TRBJ2-5
D gene: .
V gene: TRBV11-2

CDR3 DNA: TGTGCCAGCAGCTTGTCCGGACAGGGGTGGACTGAAGCTTTCTTT
CDR3 protein: CASSLSGQGWTEAFF
clone size: .
J gene: TRBJ1-1
D gene: TRBD1
V gene: TRBV5-5

CDR3 DNA: TGTGCCTGGAGTGCAGGGACAGTCAAAGAGACCCAGTACTTC
CDR3 protein: CAWSAGTVKETQYF
clone size: .
J gene: TRBJ2-5
D gene: TRBD1
V gene: TRBV30

CDR3 DNA: TGTGCCAGCAGCAAAGATGGACTAGCGGGGGCCCTAGGCGAGCAGTACTTC
CDR3 protein: CASSKDGLAGALGEQYF
clone size: once
J gene: TRBJ2-7
D gene: .
V gene: TRBV21-1

CDR3 DNA: TGCGCCAGCAGCCAAGATAGACACGATAATTCACCCCTCCACTTT
CDR3 protein: CASSQDRHDNSPLHF
clone size: .
J gene: TRBJ1-6
D gene: .
V gene: TRBV4-3

CDR3 DNA: TGTGCCAGCAGCCCCCTAGGACTCTACGAGCAGTACTTC
CDR3 protein: CASSPLGLYEQYF
clone size: .
J gene: TRBJ2-7
D gene: .
V gene: TRBV7-9

CDR3 DNA: TGTGCCAGCAGCTTGGCCGGATCCCTCCTCGGACTATCTCTTCAAGAGACCCAGTACTTC
CDR3 protein: CASSLAGSLLGLSLQETQYF
clone size: .
J gene: TRBJ2-5
D gene: .
V gene: TRBV5-5

CDR3 DNA: TGCGCCAGCAGCTCGGGGACAGGGGGCTACGAGCAGTACTTC
CDR3 protein: CASSSGTGGYEQYF
clone size: .
J gene: TRBJ2-7
D gene: TRBD1
V gene: TRBV4-3

CDR3 DNA: TGTGCCAGCAGTTTTGGGGGAGGCAGCTCCTACGAGCAGTACTTC
CDR3 protein: CASSFGGGSSYEQYF
clone size: once
J gene: TRBJ2-7
D gene: .
V gene: TRBV27